Shown below are 24 T cell receptor beta chains from a single sample sequenced in a study of beta chain features in type 1 diabetes. Points from the study as a whole: All four CD4+ subsets of Type 1 diabetes patients contained TCRB CDR3s that were moderately but significantly shorter.

Antigens of these TCRs are unknown. As every portion of the isolated RNA was reverse transcribed, the sequencing read expressed TCRB transcripts. Data came from immunoSEQ multiplex PCR; TCRdb stores just in-frame clones and leaves some out. In the table there are about 370,000 clones, roughly a tenth of which are singletons. The sequencing sample was made of central memory CD4+ T cells from blood. The source is a man under 40 with type 1 diabetes.

This clone was counted many times. The chain recombines TRBV6-6 with TRBJ2-1, with D possibly matching TRBD2 (5 bases). The V end lost 5 bases, the J end lost 1 base, and 9 bases lay between the germline ends. Germline CDR1 reads MNHNY; CDR2 reads SVGAGI (reference sequence). This CDR3 is 14 amino acids long. The CDR3 DNA sequence: TGTGCCAGCAGTCCAGCGGAATCCTACAATGAGCAGTTCTTC. This codes for CASSPAESYNEQFF.

This clone showed up many times. Other DNA sequences within the sample encode an identical CDR3. The V and J genes are TRBV7-2 and TRBJ2-3; 10 bases line up with TRBD2. Per germline, CDR1 SGHTA and CDR2 FQGNSA. This CDR3 is 15 amino acids long. With 5 bases clipped from V and 1 base from J, the junction kept 3 bases outside the gene matches. This CDR3 reads CASSLGLAGTDTQYF. Here the CDR3 DNA reads TGTGCCAGCAGCCTCGGACTAGCGGGCACAGATACGCAGTATTTT. The full variable domain, rest sourced from reference TRBV7-2 and TRBJ2-3, is GAGVSQSPSNKVTEKGKDVELRCDPISGHTALYWYRQSLGQGLEFLIYFQGNSAPDKSGLPSDRFSAERTGGSVSTLTIQRTQQEDSAVYLCASSLGLAGTDTQYFGPGTRLTVL.

The chain joins TRBV19 to TRBJ2-5; D possibly corresponds to TRBD1 (6 bases). This CDR3 spans 14 amino acids. V shed 3 bases and J shed 6 bases, with 14 bases lying between them. The germline gives CDR1 LNHDA, CDR2 SQIVND (reference sequence). CDR3 in DNA: TGTGCCAGTAGTATTGCAGGGGACGGGAAGACCCAGTACTTC. This encodes CASSIAGDGKTQYF.

The V call is TRBV25-1, the J call TRBJ1-3, with TRBD1 as a possible D gene (6 bases). CDR3 length equals 13 residues. Germline assignment: CDR1 MGHDK and CDR2 SYGVNS. Trimming stripped 7 bases from V and 4 bases from J, with 11 bases between. The DNA of the CDR3 is TGTGCCAGCAATTCAGGGGCCGGAAACACCATATATTTT. This encodes CASNSGAGNTIYF.

In its sample, this clone was seen a few times. This chain links TRBV27 with TRBJ2-5; TRBD1 is a possible D gene (5 bases). Germline assignment: CDR1 MNHEY and CDR2 SMNVEV (reference sequence). Trimming took 4 bases from V and 6 from J, leaving 12 bases between them. The CDR3 contains 13 residues. The DNA of the CDR3 is TGTGCCAGCAGTTCCTTAGACAGCCAGACCCAGTACTTC. As protein: CASSSLDSQTQYF.

This clone was counted many times. The chain has TRBV18 and TRBJ1-1; D gene uncertain. The germline gives CDR1 KGHSH, CDR2 LQKENI. This CDR3 has 13 amino acids. V was clipped by 0 bases and J by 4 bases, with 6 bases between them. Written as DNA, the CDR3 is TGTGCCAGCTCACCACCGGGGAGCACTGAAGCTTTCTTT. Its translation: CASSPPGSTEAFF.

This clone occurred a few times. The V and J genes are TRBV30 and TRBJ2-5; weak D call: TRBD2 (6 bases). CDR3 size: 16 residues. Germline lookup yields CDR1 GTSNPN and CDR2 SVGIG (reference sequence). V lost 4 bases to trimming and J lost 4 bases, with 22 bases between them. CDR3 sequence: CAWTLARRLLRETQYF. The CDR3 DNA follows: TGTGCCTGGACCCTAGCGAGGAGGCTGCTGAGAGAGACCCAGTACTTC.

This clone came up a few times. CDR3 protein: CASNGGLGVEKLFF. CDR3 DNA: TGTGCCAGCAACGGTGGTTTAGGGGTCGAAAAACTGTTTTTT. V gene TRBV28 combines with J gene TRBJ1-4, with TRBD1 as a possible D gene (5 bases). The V end was cut by 7 bases, the J end by 8 bases, with 17 bases between. This CDR3 spans 14 amino acids. CDR1 MDHEN and CDR2 SYDVKM come from the germline V gene.

The gene calls are TRBV7-2 and TRBJ2-3; TRBD1 or TRBD2 may be the D gene (5 bases each). From germline, CDR1 is SGHTA and CDR2 FQGNSA. This CDR3 spans 15 amino acids. The V end was cut by 2 bases, the J end by 4 bases, with 13 bases between. The CDR3 DNA follows: TGTGCCAGCAGCTTAAGCGGCCAGGGAGCAGATACGCAGTATTTT. Translating gives CASSLSGQGADTQYF. Complete variable domain (other parts from reference TRBV7-2 and TRBJ2-3): GAGVSQSPSNKVTEKGKDVELRCDPISGHTALYWYRQSLGQGLEFLIYFQGNSAPDKSGLPSDRFSAERTGGSVSTLTIQRTQQEDSAVYLCASSLSGQGADTQYFGPGTRLTVL.

This clone came up a few times. The chain recombines TRBV9 with TRBJ2-7; perhaps TRBD2 as D (6 bases). V lost 4 bases and J lost 6, with 14 bases in between. The CDR3 extends over 13 amino acids. The germline CDR1 and CDR2 sequences are SGDLS and YYNGEE. The CDR3 nucleotides are TGTGCCAGCAGCCCGGGAGAGGGTGGCGAGCAGTACTTC. It yields the protein CASSPGEGGEQYF.

This clone was observed a handful of times. The chain recombines TRBV15 with TRBJ2-2; the match to TRBD1 covers 7 bases. The V and J ends lost 3 bases and 10 bases, in that order; junction bases with no gene match: 11. From germline, CDR1 is LNHNV and CDR2 YYDKDF (reference sequence). The length of the CDR3 is 15 residues. CDR3 amino acids: CATSRLDRNEQELFF. The CDR3 bases are TGTGCCACCAGCAGGTTGGACAGGAACGAGCAGGAGCTGTTTTTT.

This clone has just a few counts. V is TRBV6-6 and J is TRBJ2-7; 10 nucleotides match TRBD2. J lost 2 bases, V lost 6 bases, and 4 bases had no gene match. CDR3 length: 14 residues. Germline V lookup: CDR1 MNHNY, CDR2 SVGAGI (reference sequence). CDR3 DNA: TGTGCCAGCAGCACCGGGACTAGCGCCTACGAGCAGTACTTC. Translation: CASSTGTSAYEQYF.

The chain joins TRBV30 to TRBJ1-2; TRBD1 agrees at 9 bases. Germline V gene data show CDR1 as GTSNPN and CDR2 as SVGIG (reference sequence). The junction had 3 bases not matched to a gene; V was cut back by 0 bases and J by 10 bases. The CDR3 runs to 12 residues. The CDR3 loop reads CAWSVQGADYTF. CDR3 bases: TGTGCCTGGAGTGTACAGGGGGCCGACTACACCTTC.

The chain employs TRBV9 and TRBJ2-1; no reliable D call. Germline V gene lookup returns CDR1 SGDLS and CDR2 YYNGEE. The V end was cut by 4 bases, the J end by 1 base, with 9 bases between. CDR3 length equals 14 residues. CDR3 nucleotides: TGTGCCAGCAGCTCCCAGGTATCCTACAATGAGCAGTTCTTC. Encoded protein: CASSSQVSYNEQFF. The full variable domain, in which reference TRBV9 and TRBJ2-1 provide the parts outside the CDR3, is DSGVTQTPKHLITATGQRVTLRCSPRSGDLSVYWYQQSLDQGLQFLIQYYNGEERAKGNILERFSAQQFPDLHSELNLSSLELGDSALYFCASSSQVSYNEQFFGPGTRLTVL.

There are many counts of this clone. The chain has TRBV7-8 and TRBJ2-1; 7 nucleotides line up with TRBD2. The junction had 5 bases not matched to a gene; V was cut back by 1 base and J by 8 bases. The CDR3 length is 14 residues. Germline CDR1 SGHVS, CDR2 FQNEAQ. Here the CDR3 DNA reads TGTGCCAGCAGCTTAGGGACTAGAGACCATGAGCAGTTCTTC. This gives the protein CASSLGTRDHEQFF.

Only a few counts were recorded for this clone. The rearrangement links TRBV29-1 to TRBJ1-1; TRBD1 might be the D (6 bases). The V end was cut by 5 bases, the J end by 6 bases, with 16 bases between. Per the germline V gene, CDR1 is SQVTM and CDR2 is ANQGSEA. CDR3 size: 13 residues. The CDR3 DNA reads as TGCAGCGTTTTAGGACAGCTGGCTTCTGAAGCTTTCTTT. This codes for CSVLGQLASEAFF.

The chain recombines TRBV6-1 with TRBJ1-5; D uncertain. Per germline, CDR1 MNHNS and CDR2 SASEGT. V was clipped by 7 bases and J by 3 bases, with 10 bases between them. This CDR3 is 13 amino acids long. The CDR3 loop reads CASKTGDNQPQHF. CDR3 in DNA: TGTGCCAGCAAGACCGGGGACAATCAGCCCCAGCATTTT.

The table lists this clone with a few counts. At the DNA level, this CDR3 is encoded by other sequences in the same sample as well. The chain uses TRBV19 and TRBJ1-1; TRBD1 aligns across 8 bases. Germline CDR1 LNHDA, CDR2 SQIVND (reference sequence). CDR3 length equals 14 residues. With 6 bases clipped from V and 1 base from J, the junction kept 4 bases outside the gene matches. CDR3 sequence: CASSTGTGNTEAFF. CDR3 nucleotides: TGTGCCAGTAGCACCGGGACAGGGAACACTGAAGCTTTCTTT.

In this sample, this clone turned up a few times. The rearrangement joins TRBV25-1 to TRBJ2-1; TRBD2 aligns across 11 bases. Trimming cost V 8 bases and J 3 bases; bases outside gene matches: 9. The CDR3 totals 16 residues. Germline values: CDR1 MGHDK, CDR2 SYGVNS. The DNA of the CDR3 is TGTGCCAGCGTAGACGCTCTAGCGGGAGGCTACAATGAGCAGTTCTTC. It is translated as CASVDALAGGYNEQFF. The complete variable domain, with remaining parts taken from reference TRBV25-1 and TRBJ2-1, reads EADIYQTPRYLVIGTGKKITLECSQTMGHDKMYWYQQDPGMELHLIHYSYGVNSTEKGDLSSESTVSRIRTEHFPLTLESARPSHTSQYLCASVDALAGGYNEQFFGPGTRLTVL.

This clone was seen repeatedly, ten times or more. The rearrangement uses TRBV2 and TRBJ1-4; 7 nucleotides match TRBD1. J was trimmed by 9 bases and V by 4 bases; bases with no gene match: 5. CDR3 length: 13 amino acids. Germline CDR1 SNHLY, CDR2 FYNNEI. The CDR3 is CASSGDSRQKLFF. CDR3 bases: TGTGCCAGCAGTGGGGACAGCAGGCAAAAACTGTTTTTT.

This clone was seen repeatedly, ten times or more. The same CDR3 can be traced to other DNA sequences in this sample. This chain joins TRBV19 and TRBJ2-1; no firm D call. V was shortened by 4 bases and J by 7 bases, with 5 bases between the two germline ends. Germline V lookup: CDR1 LNHDA, CDR2 SQIVND (reference sequence). The CDR3 runs to 11 residues. The CDR3, as DNA: TGTGCCAGTAGTAGGTGGAATGAGCAGTTCTTC. Protein sequence: CASSRWNEQFF.

This chain joins TRBV9 and TRBJ2-7; D is tentatively TRBD1 or TRBD2 (5 bases each). The CDR3 spans 15 residues. V lost 4 bases and J lost 2, with 16 bases in between. Per the germline V gene, CDR1 is SGDLS and CDR2 is YYNGEE. The CDR3 region is CASSPRDPGPYEQYF. The CDR3 DNA follows: TGTGCCAGCAGCCCCCGGGACCCGGGTCCCTACGAGCAGTACTTC.

The chain couples TRBV5-6 to TRBJ2-1; TRBD1 matches at 8 bases. CDR1 and CDR2 from the germline V gene are SGHDT and YYEEEE. The length of the CDR3 is 16 residues. V was pared by 0 bases and J by 4 bases, with 6 bases of the junction left unmatched. For the CDR3, the DNA is TGTGCCAGCAGCTTGGGCCCCGGACAGGGATACAATGAGCAGTTCTTC. It translates to CASSLGPGQGYNEQFF.

This clone was detected ten times or more. The rearrangement links TRBV7-9 to TRBJ1-3; possible D gene TRBD1, 6 bases. Germline V gives CDR1 SEHNR, CDR2 FQNEAQ (reference sequence). The CDR3 is 17 amino acids. V lost 5 bases to trimming and J lost 0 bases, with 17 bases between them. CDR3 loop: CASSEQGSGYSGNTIYF. The CDR3 nucleotides are TGTGCCAGCAGCGAACAGGGTTCGGGATACTCTGGAAACACCATATATTTT.